This T cell receptor (beta chain) was sequenced during a study of blood T cell repertoires in COVID-19. Study-wide background: Both acute and convalescent COVID-19 samples were obtained from the United States, Italy and Spain. Sources were T cells, B-cell-depleted T cells, or PBMCs; the material itself was cDNA or gDNA.

This clone was counted once. Authors' processing steps: How many nucleated cells were present was estimated from reference gene primer amplification. The assay was immunoSEQ multiplex PCR, and TCRdb's table has in-frame clones only and misses some. The D gene and trimming were derived from the DNA, and the V and J assignments and clone size from that table. Here the sample spans some 200,000 clones, approximately 90% being singletons. CDR3 length: 16 residues. V shed 6 bases and J 0 bases; nucleotides not matched to a gene: 8. CDR1 is LNHDA and CDR2 is SQIVND in the germline V gene (reference sequence).

The TCR comes from a man aged 45-60 years with acute or convalescent COVID-19. V gene TRBV19 combines with J gene TRBJ1-3; 7 positions match TRBD1. The specimen was peripheral blood. The CDR3 coding sequence is TGTGCCAGTAGCGCCTGGACAGGCGGCTCTGGAAACACCATATATTTT. It is translated as CASSAWTGGSGNTIYF.